Presented here are 30 T cell receptor beta chains from one specimen sequenced in a study of T cells after posttransplantation cyclophosphamide. A marrow graft followed busulfan-fludarabine conditioning, with cyclophosphamide on days +3 and +4. Profiled with immunoSEQ multiplex PCR; TCRdb holds only in-frame clones, not every one. In the table there are 10,000 or so clones, around 85% of which are singletons. Sequenced here: PBMCs, sampled approximately 1,800 days after allogeneic stem cell transplant with posttransplant cyclophosphamide. The receptors derive from a female patient aged 45 to 65 who received an allogeneic stem cell transplant from a related donor, was CMV-positive, and had no GVHD. Some T cells here may be from the graft donor.

The V and J genes are TRBV20-1 and TRBJ2-7; no reliable D call. The germline gives CDR1 DFQATT, CDR2 SNEGSKA (reference sequence). This CDR3 is 11 amino acids long. Trimming took 4 bases from V and 6 from J, leaving 10 bases between them. The CDR3 here is CSATQHAEQYF. The CDR3 DNA sequence: TGCAGTGCTACCCAACATGCCGAGCAGTACTTC.

The gene calls are TRBV5-1 and TRBJ1-1; possible D gene TRBD1, 5 bases. Germline CDR1 SGHRS, CDR2 YFSETQ. V dropped 4 bases and J dropped 1 base, with 11 bases sitting between them. This CDR3 contains 14 residues. The CDR3 is CASSGGTGNTEAFF. The CDR3, as DNA: TGCGCCAGCAGCGGGGGGACCGGGAACACTGAAGCTTTCTTT.

This chain connects TRBV28 to TRBJ2-7; perhaps TRBD2 as D (5 bases). The germline V and J ends were trimmed by 6 bases and 4 bases, with 13 bases remaining between them. The CDR3 covers 13 residues. Germline V CDR1 and CDR2: MDHEN, SYDVKM. The CDR3 sequence is CASRSVGVYEQYF. The CDR3 coding sequence is TGTGCCAGCAGATCCGTCGGGGTGTACGAGCAGTACTTC.

This chain joins TRBV18 and TRBJ2-2; TRBD1 matches at 12 bases. The J segment lost 3 bases and the V segment lost 3 bases, leaving 2 bases of the junction unmatched. The CDR3 sequence is 16 residues long. Germline V gives CDR1 KGHSH, CDR2 LQKENI. Here the CDR3 reads CASSPGQGADTGELFF. Written as DNA, the CDR3 is TGTGCCAGCTCACCGGGACAGGGGGCGGACACCGGGGAGCTGTTTTTT.

The CDR3 reads CASSRRGLGPNRSTGELFF. DNA of the CDR3: TGTGCCAGCAGTAGGAGGGGACTAGGACCTAATCGGAGCACCGGGGAGCTGTTTTTT. The chain joins TRBV28 to TRBJ2-2; 8 nucleotides agree with TRBD2. In germline, CDR1 is MDHEN, CDR2 SYDVKM. This CDR3 region has 19 residues. With V trimmed by 5 bases and J by 4 bases, 18 bases remained unmatched.

The rearrangement uses TRBV27 and TRBJ2-3, with D possibly TRBD2 on 5 matching bases. V gave up 7 bases and J gave up 6 bases, with 20 bases separating them. Per germline, CDR1 MNHEY and CDR2 SMNVEV (reference sequence). This CDR3 contains 15 residues. CDR3 loop: CASKDLARAWDTQYF. CDR3 bases: TGTGCCAGCAAGGACTTAGCTCGGGCTTGGGATACGCAGTATTTT.

The genes are TRBV9 and TRBJ2-5; weak D call: TRBD2 (6 bases). V was pared by 4 bases and J by 2 bases, with 12 bases between. The germline V gene encodes CDR1 SGDLS and CDR2 YYNGEE. The CDR3 is made up of 14 amino acids. The CDR3 here is CASSPRDQQETQYF. The CDR3 nucleotides read TGTGCCAGCAGCCCGCGGGACCAACAAGAGACCCAGTACTTC.

V is TRBV7-6 and J is TRBJ2-1, with a weak D call TRBD2 (5 bases). The CDR3 is made up of 15 amino acids. Germline V gene sequence: CDR1 SGHVS, CDR2 FNYEAQ. V was trimmed by 1 base and J by 7 bases, leaving 14 bases between them. CDR3 loop: CASSLDGRLLNEQFF. For the CDR3, the DNA is TGTGCCAGCAGCTTAGATGGGAGACTTCTTAATGAGCAGTTCTTC.

This clone was picked up a small number of times. CDR3 protein: CASSFGSTNEKLFF. Written as DNA, the CDR3 is TGCGCCAGCAGCTTCGGGTCAACTAATGAAAAACTGTTTTTT. The rearrangement links TRBV5-1 to TRBJ1-4, with unresolved D. CDR3 length: 14 amino acids. Germline V lookup: CDR1 SGHRS, CDR2 YFSETQ. Trimming took off 2 bases at V and 0 bases at J, with 5 bases between the two ends. Supplemented by reference TRBV5-1 and TRBJ1-4, the full variable domain reads KAGVTQTPRYLIKTRGQQVTLSCSPISGHRSVSWYQQTPGQGLQFLFEYFSETQRNKGNFPGRFSGRQFSNSRSEMNVSTLELGDSALYLCASSFGSTNEKLFFGSGTQLSVL.

The J gene is TRBJ1-1, the V gene TRBV29-1; D is uncertain. The CDR3 has 14 amino acids. The germline V and J ends were trimmed by 5 bases and 5 bases, with 18 bases remaining between them. From germline, CDR1 is SQVTM and CDR2 ANQGSEA. CDR3 bases: TGCAGCGTTCAGCCCTTGGTAGGCAGGACTGAAGCTTTCTTT. Encoded protein: CSVQPLVGRTEAFF.

To note about this clone: A junction boundary mismatches the germline segment, possibly from a read error. The V and J genes are TRBV5-8 and TRBJ1-4; no firm D call. From germline, CDR1 is SGHTS and CDR2 YDEGEE. CDR3 size: 10 residues. This chain's CDR3 is CASSLKLSGF. Here the CDR3 DNA reads TGTGCCAGCAGCTTGAAGTTGTCCGGGTTT. The full variable domain, with the rest looked up from reference TRBV5-8 and TRBJ1-4, is EAGVTQSPTHLIKTRGQQATLRCSPISGHTSVYWYQQALGLGLQFLLWYDEGEERNRGNFPPRFSGRQFPNYSSELNVNALELEDSALYLCASSLKLSGFGSGTQLSVL.

This clone has a handful of counts. The sample carries other DNA sequences with the same CDR3. The rearrangement joins TRBV28 to TRBJ2-7; the match to TRBD1 covers 8 bases. Germline assignment: CDR1 MDHEN and CDR2 SYDVKM. The CDR3 is 14 amino acids. Germline trimming cut 6 bases from V and 2 bases from J; bases unmatched to any gene: 6. The chain's CDR3 is CASSPGQGPYEQYF. The CDR3 DNA reads as TGTGCCAGCAGCCCTGGACAGGGACCCTACGAGCAGTACTTC.

V is TRBV30 and J is TRBJ2-5; a possible D gene is TRBD1 (6 bases). CDR3 length equals 13 residues. With 3 bases removed from V and 4 bases from J, the gap between germline ends came to 12 bases. CDR1 and CDR2 from the germline V gene are GTSNPN and SVGIG (reference sequence). DNA of the CDR3: TGTGCCTGGAGGGCCAGGGGCACAGAGACCCAGTACTTC. Amino acid sequence: CAWRARGTETQYF.

The chain has TRBV9 and TRBJ1-4, with D hard to call. This CDR3 is built from 15 residues. V was shortened by 3 bases and J by 0 bases, with 9 bases between the two germline ends. From germline, CDR1 is SGDLS and CDR2 YYNGEE. The CDR3 DNA is TGTGCCAGCAGCGCTCATGGAGCAACTAATGAAAAACTGTTTTTT. Amino acid sequence: CASSAHGATNEKLFF.

The rearrangement uses TRBV11-3 and TRBJ2-2; TRBD1 is a possible D gene (5 bases). Trimming left V 3 bases short and J 4 bases short, with 9 bases between. Germline V gives CDR1 SGHNT, CDR2 YENEEA. The length of the CDR3 is 14 residues. The CDR3 region has the DNA TGTGCCAGCAGCTTGAGACAGAGCACCGGGGAGCTGTTTTTT. Protein sequence: CASSLRQSTGELFF.

This chain connects TRBV5-3 to TRBJ2-7; TRBD2 agrees at 8 bases. TRBV5-3 is an ORF; its function is uncertain. The junction had 22 bases not matched to a gene; V was cut back by 7 bases and J by 4 bases. The CDR3 covers 18 residues. This CDR3 is CARCISGRGTTINYEQYF. The DNA of the CDR3 is TGTGCCAGATGTATCAGCGGGAGAGGAACGACTATAAATTACGAGCAGTACTTC.

V usage is TRBV21-1 and J usage is TRBJ2-1; TRBD2 reflects the table's D call only, with no check against the DNA. TRBV21-1 is termed a pseudogene. CDR3 length: 12 amino acids. The CDR3 DNA reads TGTGCCAGCTCTGAGTCCTACAATGAGCAGTTCTTC. Amino acids: CASSESYNEQFF.

This chain uses TRBV19 with TRBJ2-3, with 12 bases matching TRBD2. Germline CDR1 reads LNHDA; CDR2 reads SQIVND (reference sequence). The CDR3 spans 17 residues. With V trimmed by 5 bases and J by 5 bases, 11 bases remained unmatched. CDR3 in amino acids: CASSLRTSGMGRDTQYF. The CDR3, as DNA: TGTGCCAGTAGTCTACGGACTAGCGGGATGGGACGAGATACGCAGTATTTT.

The chain couples TRBV5-1 to TRBJ1-1, with 7 bases lining up with TRBD1. CDR1 is SGHRS and CDR2 is YFSETQ in the germline V gene. This CDR3 region has 14 residues. V dropped 9 bases and J dropped 0; count of bases not matched to a gene: 8. As DNA, the CDR3 is TGCGCCACCTCATTGGGACAGTTGAACACTGAAGCTTTCTTT. Protein sequence: CATSLGQLNTEAFF. Variable domain in full (rest from reference TRBV5-1 and TRBJ1-1): KAGVTQTPRYLIKTRGQQVTLSCSPISGHRSVSWYQQTPGQGLQFLFEYFSETQRNKGNFPGRFSGRQFSNSRSEMNVSTLELGDSALYLCATSLGQLNTEAFFGQGTRLTVV.

V gene TRBV6-5 combines with J gene TRBJ2-3; 10 nucleotides align to TRBD2. The germline gives CDR1 MNHEY, CDR2 SVGAGI. CDR3 length: 15 amino acids. V was clipped by 2 bases and J by 2 bases; unmatched bases: 1. The CDR3 DNA is TGTGCCAGCAGTTACCTAGCGGGGGACACAGATACGCAGTATTTT. Translating gives CASSYLAGDTDTQYF.

The chain joins TRBV10-1 to TRBJ2-3; TRBD2 might be the D (6 bases). Germline V gene data show CDR1 as WNHNN and CDR2 as SYGVQD (reference sequence). The CDR3 is made up of 17 amino acids. V was pared by 0 bases and J by 4 bases, with 17 bases between. The DNA of the CDR3 is TGCGCCAGCAGTGAGTCACGCGGGGCAGAAATGGCAGATACGCAGTATTTT. Residues: CASSESRGAEMADTQYF.

The rearrangement uses TRBV7-3 and TRBJ2-7, with 8 positions matching TRBD2. This CDR3 comprises 15 residues. Germline-derived CDR1 and CDR2 are SGHTA and FQGTGA. V shed 5 bases, J shed 0 bases, and the junction held 6 bases outside the gene matches. The CDR3 region is CASSQAGGSSYEQYF. CDR3 nucleotides: TGTGCCAGCAGCCAGGCGGGGGGAAGCTCCTACGAGCAGTACTTC.

The gene calls are TRBV7-3 and TRBJ2-1, with 11 bases identical to TRBD2. Trimming removed 3 bases from V and 4 bases from J; junction bases left unmatched: 2. Germline V gene data show CDR1 as SGHTA and CDR2 as FQGTGA. This CDR3 comprises 15 residues. The CDR3: CASSLGTSGYNEQFF. In DNA form, the CDR3 reads TGTGCCAGCAGCTTGGGGACTAGCGGATACAATGAGCAGTTCTTC. The variable domain in full, completed from reference TRBV7-3 and TRBJ2-1, reads GAGVSQTPSNKVTEKGKYVELRCDPISGHTALYWYRQSLGQGPEFLIYFQGTGAADDSGLPNDRFFAVRPEGSVSTLKIQRTERGDSAVYLCASSLGTSGYNEQFFGPGTRLTVL.

The chain couples TRBV19 to TRBJ1-2; perhaps TRBD1 as D (6 bases). V was trimmed by 7 bases and J by 9 bases, leaving 21 bases between them. Germline values: CDR1 LNHDA, CDR2 SQIVND (reference sequence). The CDR3 is 14 amino acids. CDR3 bases: TGTGCCAGTACCCCAACGGGAACAGGGAAAAGCTACACCTTC. Encoded protein: CASTPTGTGKSYTF.

The V call is TRBV5-6, the J call TRBJ1-2; D possibly corresponds to TRBD1 (6 bases). Germline CDR1 and CDR2: SGHDT and YYEEEE. The CDR3 has 14 residues. Trimming removed 5 bases at V and 5 bases at J, with 16 bases between. CDR3 region: CASSPRGKGYGYTF. The CDR3 DNA is TGTGCCAGCAGTCCTAGGGGGAAGGGGTATGGCTACACCTTC.

In this sample, this clone turned up a few times. The chain employs TRBV9 and TRBJ1-4; 8 positions match TRBD1. V gave up 0 bases and J gave up 8 bases; unmatched junction bases: 6. The CDR3 has 15 amino acids. CDR1 SGDLS and CDR2 YYNGEE come from the germline V gene. The CDR3 is CASSVVGQGREKLFF. The CDR3 DNA is TGTGCCAGCAGCGTAGTAGGACAGGGCCGAGAAAAACTGTTTTTT.

The chain is built from TRBV14 and TRBJ2-1; D is perhaps TRBD1 (5 bases). The CDR3 is 18 amino acids. V was pared by 0 bases and J by 7 bases, with 22 bases between. CDR1 and CDR2 (germline): SGHDN, FVKESK. Written as DNA, the CDR3 is TGTGCCAGCAGCCAAGACAACCCCTGGGCAGGGTCGGCAAATGAGCAGTTCTTC. Its protein is CASSQDNPWAGSANEQFF.

The chain is built from TRBV28 and TRBJ2-7, with D unclear. Trimming removed 4 bases from V and 0 bases from J, with 25 bases in between. The CDR3 is 19 amino acids. Looked up from germline, CDR1 is MDHEN and CDR2 is SYDVKM. The CDR3 nucleotides read TGTGCCAGCAGTTCCGCGCGATTGCCCCAACCACCGAGCTCCTACGAGCAGTACTTC. The encoded protein is CASSSARLPQPPSSYEQYF.

This chain joins TRBV19 and TRBJ1-5; no clear D gene. From germline, CDR1 is LNHDA and CDR2 SQIVND (reference sequence). Deletions cut 3 bases from V and 0 bases from J, with 24 bases between. There are 20 residues in the CDR3. CDR3 bases: TGTGCCAGTAGTATGCCCCGAGGGCGCATACAAGACAATAGCAATCAGCCCCAGCATTTT. Its translation: CASSMPRGRIQDNSNQPQHF.

The chain uses TRBV11-2 and TRBJ1-4; TRBD1 matches at 9 bases. CDR1 and CDR2 (germline): SGHAT, FQNNGV. This CDR3 contains 15 residues. The ends lost 5 bases at V and 8 bases at J; junction bases unmatched: 9. CDR3: CASSLPGQGDEKLFF. CDR3 in DNA: TGTGCCAGCAGCCTCCCGGGACAGGGAGACGAAAAACTGTTTTTT.